The clone carrying this TCR beta chain was recorded a few times. The antigen is not known. The CDR3 loop spans 16 amino acids. CDR1 SGHAT and CDR2 FQNNGV come from the germline V gene. Trimming took off 3 bases at V and 2 bases at J, with 15 bases between the two ends. One entry per CDR3 protein, called by TCRdb with MiXCR from the 5' RACE reads. The data hold 150,000 to 250,000 distinct CDR3 sequences, with more than 10% observed a single time. The data derive from a study of CD8 T cells in ankylosing spondylitis. Study-wide findings and caveats: Disease-linked clones were reportedly significantly enriched in matched ankylosing spondylitis synovial fluid.

The chain uses TRBV11-2 and TRBJ2-3; D might be TRBD1 or TRBD2, each matching 5 bases. This clonotype originated in a male donor with ankylosing spondylitis or in good health (not recorded which). Sequencing was done on a sample of blood, either unsorted or a sorted T cell fraction (not recorded which). Here the CDR3 reads CASSLDWMGHTDTQYF. CDR3 nucleotides: TGTGCCAGCAGCTTGGACTGGATGGGGCACACAGATACGCAGTATTTT.